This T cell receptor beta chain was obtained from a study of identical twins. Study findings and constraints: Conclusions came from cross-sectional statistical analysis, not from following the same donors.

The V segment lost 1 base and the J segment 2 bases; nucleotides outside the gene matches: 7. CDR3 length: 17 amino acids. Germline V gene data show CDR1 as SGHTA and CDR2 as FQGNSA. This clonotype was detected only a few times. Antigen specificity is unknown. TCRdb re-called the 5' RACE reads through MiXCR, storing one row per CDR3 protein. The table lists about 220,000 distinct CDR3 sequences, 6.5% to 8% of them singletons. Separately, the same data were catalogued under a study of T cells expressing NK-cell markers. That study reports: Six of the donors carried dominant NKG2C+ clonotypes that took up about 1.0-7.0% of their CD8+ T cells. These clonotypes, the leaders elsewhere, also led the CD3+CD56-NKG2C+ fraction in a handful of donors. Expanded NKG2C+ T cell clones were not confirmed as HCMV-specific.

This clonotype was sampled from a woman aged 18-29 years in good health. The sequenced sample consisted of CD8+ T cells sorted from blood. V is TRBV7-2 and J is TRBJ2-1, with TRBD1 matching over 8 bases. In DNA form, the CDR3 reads TGTGCCAGCAGCTTAGGGACCGGGACAGGCCCCTACAATGAGCAGTTCTTC. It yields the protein CASSLGTGTGPYNEQFF.